Below are 3 T cell receptor beta chains sequenced from a single sample in a study of blood T cell repertoires in COVID-19. TCRdb keeps only in-frame clones here, not all; method: immunoSEQ multiplex PCR. The table records 300,000 or so clones, about nine tenths of them present only once. Material: peripheral blood. Receptors were obtained from a man in his fifties or sixties with active or convalescent COVID-19.

This chain uses TRBV6-5 with TRBJ1-1; 7 nucleotides align to TRBD1. Germline V gene sequence: CDR1 MNHEY, CDR2 SVGAGI. The V and J ends lost 4 bases and 7 bases, in that order; junction bases with no gene match: 6. There are 13 residues in the CDR3. CDR3 coding DNA: TGTGCCAGCAGTTCCATCCGGGACAGTGAAGCTTTCTTT. Its protein product is CASSSIRDSEAFF.

This clone was seen a single time. A junction boundary mismatches the germline segment, possibly from a read error. The chain combines TRBV7-9 with TRBJ1-2; D gene ambiguous. The CDR3 consists of 13 residues. Germline-derived CDR1 and CDR2 are SEHNR and FQNEAQ (reference sequence). The CDR3 DNA follows: TGTGCCAGCAGCCTAGCCGTCACGCGTGGCTACACCTTC. Amino acid sequence: CASSLAVTRGYTF.

The CDR3 DNA reads TGTGCCAGCAGCCAGGGGGGAGACACCATATATTTT. It translates to CASSQGGDTIYF. The rearrangement joins TRBV9 to TRBJ1-3, with 7 bases lining up with TRBD1. The CDR3 runs to 12 residues. Germline V CDR1 and CDR2: SGDLS, YYNGEE. V lost 4 bases to trimming and J lost 8 bases; unmatched junction nucleotides: 3. The full variable domain, its missing parts supplied by reference TRBV9 and TRBJ1-3, is DSGVTQTPKHLITATGQRVTLRCSPRSGDLSVYWYQQSLDQGLQFLIQYYNGEERAKGNILERFSAQQFPDLHSELNLSSLELGDSALYFCASSQGGDTIYFGEGSWLTVV.